This TCR beta chain originates from a study of early T cells in non-severe SARS-CoV-2 infection. Molecules of cDNA were individually given unique molecular identifiers that were attached to them. In TCRdb, the 5' RACE reads were re-called with MiXCR into one record per CDR3 protein. The sample includes some 100,000 distinct CDR3 sequences, roughly 15% of them seen just once. The CDR3 runs to 11 residues. V lost 6 bases, J lost 6 bases, and 11 bases lay in between. Per germline, CDR1 DFQATT and CDR2 SNEGSKA (reference sequence). The chain has TRBV20-1 and TRBJ1-1; D not certain. The sequenced sample was whole blood. The TCR was taken from an adult who was a healthcare worker with PCR-confirmed SARS-CoV-2 infection or an uninfected control (not recorded which). The CDR3 here is CSAKDKPEAFF. Written as DNA, the CDR3 is TGCAGTGCCAAAGATAAGCCTGAAGCTTTCTTT.